The 16 T cell receptor beta chains reported below all come from one sample, sequenced in a study of T cell responses to AZD1222 COVID-19 vaccine. Method: immunoSEQ multiplex PCR; TCRdb's copy keeps in-frame clones and lacks some. The sample gives roughly 84,000 clones, 75% to 90% of which show up once; 9% to 13% is in the top ten. The input for sequencing was peripheral blood, taken 28 days after the second AZD1222 dose. The origin of the receptors is an adult who received the AZD1222 COVID-19 vaccine.

J is TRBJ1-1 and V is TRBV12-3 or TRBV12-4; no firm D call. Trimming cost V 3 bases and J 3 bases, with 2 bases left between them. There are 11 residues in the CDR3. The CDR3 DNA reads TGTGCCAGCAGTTTGGACACTGAAGCTTTCTTT. Amino acid sequence: CASSLDTEAFF.

This chain's CDR3 is CASSLGTGPDEQFF. Here the CDR3 DNA reads TGTGCCAGCAGTCTTGGGACAGGGCCGGATGAGCAGTTCTTC. This sequence joins TRBV7-3 and TRBJ2-1; 9 nucleotides agree with TRBD1. The junction had 8 bases not matched to a gene; V was cut back by 6 bases and J by 8 bases. The length of the CDR3 is 14 residues. The germline V gene has CDR1 SGHTA and CDR2 FQGTGA.

The chain joins TRBV2 to TRBJ1-4; no reliable D call. Germline CDR1 is SNHLY and CDR2 is FYNNEI. This CDR3 region has 12 residues. Trimming removed 4 bases at V and 14 bases at J, with 14 bases between. Here the CDR3 DNA reads TGTGCCAGCAGTGCATGGGCGAACGAGCTGTTTTTT. Translated: CASSAWANELFF. Using reference TRBV2 and TRBJ1-4 for the parts outside the CDR3, the full variable domain is EPEVTQTPSHQVTQMGQEVILRCVPISNHLYFYWYRQILGQKVEFLVSFYNNEISEKSEIFDDQFSVERPDGSNFTLKIRSTKLEDSAMYFCASSAWANELFFGSGTQLSVL.

To note about this clone: Other DNA sequences of this sample code for an identical CDR3. The J gene is TRBJ2-7, the V gene TRBV6-1; D is undetermined. V dropped 1 base and J dropped 0 bases, with 7 bases sitting between them. Germline values: CDR1 MNHNS, CDR2 SASEGT. The CDR3 totals 14 residues. DNA for the CDR3: TGTGCCAGCAGTGAAGACAGTAGCTCCTACGAGCAGTACTTC. This gives the protein CASSEDSSSYEQYF.

The V and J genes are TRBV2 and TRBJ1-2; D uncertain. Germline values: CDR1 SNHLY, CDR2 FYNNEI. The CDR3 is made up of 13 amino acids. Trimming removed 2 bases from V and 4 bases from J, with 8 bases in between. The CDR3 DNA sequence: TGTGCCAGCAGTGAAAGGGAGGGCTATGGCTACACCTTC. Amino acids: CASSEREGYGYTF.

V usage is TRBV14 and J usage is TRBJ2-3, with TRBD2 identical over 12 bases. Losses at the gene ends were 0 bases for V and 0 bases for J; bases not matched to a gene: 10. The CDR3 is 20 residues long. Germline V CDR1 and CDR2: SGHDN, FVKESK. The CDR3 spells CASSQETGLAGRASTDTQYF. CDR3 bases: TGTGCCAGCAGCCAAGAGACAGGACTAGCGGGGCGGGCTAGCACAGATACGCAGTATTTT.

The chain combines TRBV12-3 or TRBV12-4 with TRBJ1-2; D may be TRBD1 (5 bases). V lost 3 bases to trimming and J lost 5 bases, with 7 bases between them. This CDR3 comprises 12 residues. The CDR3 coding sequence is TGTGCCAGCAGTTTCGCAGGGTATGGCTACACCTTC. Its translation is CASSFAGYGYTF.

The J gene is TRBJ2-5, the V gene TRBV5-4; D call uncertain. The V gene's germline CDR1 is SGHNT and CDR2 YYREEE (reference sequence). This CDR3 spans 14 amino acids. Trimming took 2 bases from V and 6 from J, leaving 14 bases between them. CDR3 coding DNA: TGTGCCAGCAGCTTACCGGGCTTCCCTCAGACCCAGTACTTC. This gives the protein CASSLPGFPQTQYF.

This clone was observed once. This chain connects TRBV27 to TRBJ2-4, with D tentatively TRBD2 (5 bases). The CDR3 spans 15 residues. Germline V gives CDR1 MNHEY, CDR2 SMNVEV (reference sequence). Trimming removed 9 bases at V and 0 bases at J, with 15 bases between. The CDR3 here is CASQDGSLAKNIQYF. The DNA for the CDR3 is TGTGCCAGTCAAGATGGGAGTCTAGCCAAAAACATTCAGTACTTC.

This clone was seen a few times. The chain links TRBV6-2 or TRBV6-3 to TRBJ2-4; D not certain. The germline V and J ends were trimmed by 4 bases and 0 bases, with 13 bases remaining between them. Per germline, CDR1 MNHEY and CDR2 SVGEGT. CDR3 length: 16 residues. CDR3 coding DNA: TGTGCCAGCAGTTCCAATCTTCCGGGAGCCAAAAACATTCAGTACTTC. This encodes CASSSNLPGAKNIQYF.

This rearrangement joins TRBV3-1 (or the pseudogene TRBV3-2) to TRBJ2-7; D is undetermined. Trimming removed 8 bases at V and 7 bases at J, with 12 bases between. The CDR3 is 11 amino acids. Germline CDR1 and CDR2: LGHDT and YNNKEL (reference sequence). Here the CDR3 reads CASGSPGEQYF. The CDR3 DNA follows: TGTGCCAGCGGTTCTCCCGGGGAGCAGTACTTC.

This chain links TRBV24-1 with TRBJ2-2, with 9 positions matching TRBD1. J was trimmed by 2 bases and V by 7 bases; bases with no gene match: 7. CDR1 is KGHDR and CDR2 is SFDVKD in the germline V gene. The CDR3 has 16 amino acids. CDR3 bases: TGTGCCACCAGGTCAACAGGGGGCGTAAACACCGGGGAGCTGTTTTTT. It specifies CATRSTGGVNTGELFF.

This clone appeared many times. The V gene is TRBV4-3, the J gene TRBJ1-1; a possible D gene is TRBD1 (5 bases). Trimming took off 1 base at V and 4 bases at J, with 16 bases between the two ends. The V gene's germline CDR1 is LGHNA and CDR2 YSLEER. This CDR3 is 16 amino acids long. CDR3 nucleotide sequence: TGCGCCAGCAGCCAAGGCCCGGGACTCGAAGGCACTGAAGCTTTCTTT. It specifies CASSQGPGLEGTEAFF.

The genes are TRBV15 and TRBJ1-1, with D unresolved. Germline V gene sequence: CDR1 LNHNV, CDR2 YYDKDF (reference sequence). V lost 0 bases, J lost 10 bases, and 15 bases lay in between. The CDR3 sequence is 14 residues long. CDR3 residues: CATSRDQKERVAFF. As DNA, the CDR3 is TGTGCCACCAGCAGAGATCAAAAAGAAAGGGTAGCTTTCTTT.

The rearrangement uses TRBV28 and TRBJ1-5; 10 nucleotides align to TRBD1. Per germline, CDR1 MDHEN and CDR2 SYDVKM. CDR3 size: 19 residues. The V and J ends lost 4 bases and 7 bases, in that order; junction bases with no gene match: 19. The CDR3 sequence: CASSSETTDRGRAGQPQHF. The CDR3 nucleotides read TGTGCCAGCAGTTCCGAAACTACAGACAGGGGGCGGGCAGGGCAGCCCCAGCATTTT.

V gene TRBV19 combines with J gene TRBJ1-1, with D possibly being TRBD1 (6 bases). V was clipped by 10 bases and J by 9 bases, with 15 bases between them. This CDR3 contains 11 residues. CDR1 and CDR2 from the germline V gene are LNHDA and SQIVND (reference sequence). The DNA for the CDR3 is TGTGCCACAGCCCGGGGGCCCCAAGCTTTCTTT. It yields the protein CATARGPQAFF.